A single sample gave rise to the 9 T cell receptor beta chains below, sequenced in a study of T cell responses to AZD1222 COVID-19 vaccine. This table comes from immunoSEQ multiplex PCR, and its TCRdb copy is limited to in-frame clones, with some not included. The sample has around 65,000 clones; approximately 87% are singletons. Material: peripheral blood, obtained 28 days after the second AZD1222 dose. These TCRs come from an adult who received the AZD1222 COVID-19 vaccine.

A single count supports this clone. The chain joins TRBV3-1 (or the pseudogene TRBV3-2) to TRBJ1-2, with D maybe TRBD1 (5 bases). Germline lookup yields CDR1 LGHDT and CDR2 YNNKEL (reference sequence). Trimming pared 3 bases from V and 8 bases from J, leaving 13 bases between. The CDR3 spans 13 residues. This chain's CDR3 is CASSHGTSQGYTF. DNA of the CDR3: TGTGCCAGCAGCCACGGGACTTCCCAGGGCTACACCTTC.

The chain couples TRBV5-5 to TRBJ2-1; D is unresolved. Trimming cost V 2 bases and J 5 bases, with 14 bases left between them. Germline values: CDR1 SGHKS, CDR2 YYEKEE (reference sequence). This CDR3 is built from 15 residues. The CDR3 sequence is CASSFGPGPHNEQFF. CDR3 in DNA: TGTGCCAGCAGCTTCGGACCGGGCCCCCACAATGAGCAGTTCTTC. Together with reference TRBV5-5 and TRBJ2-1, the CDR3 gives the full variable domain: DAGVTQSPTHLIKTRGQQVTLRCSPISGHKSVSWYQQVLGQGPQFIFQYYEKEERGRGNFPDRFSARQFPNYSSELNVNALLLGDSALYLCASSFGPGPHNEQFFGPGTRLTVL.

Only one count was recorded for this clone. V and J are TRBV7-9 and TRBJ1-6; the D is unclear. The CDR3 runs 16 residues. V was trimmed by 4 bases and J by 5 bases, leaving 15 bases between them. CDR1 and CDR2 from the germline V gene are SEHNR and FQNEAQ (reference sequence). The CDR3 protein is CASSWIVDGHNSPLHF. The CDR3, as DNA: TGTGCCAGCAGCTGGATTGTGGATGGGCATAATTCACCCCTCCACTTT. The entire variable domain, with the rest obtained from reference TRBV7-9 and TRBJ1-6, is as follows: DTGVSQNPRHKITKRGQNVTFRCDPISEHNRLYWYRQTLGQGPEFLTYFQNEAQLEKSRLLSDRFSAERPKGSFSTLEIQRTEQGDSAMYLCASSWIVDGHNSPLHFGNGTRLTVT.

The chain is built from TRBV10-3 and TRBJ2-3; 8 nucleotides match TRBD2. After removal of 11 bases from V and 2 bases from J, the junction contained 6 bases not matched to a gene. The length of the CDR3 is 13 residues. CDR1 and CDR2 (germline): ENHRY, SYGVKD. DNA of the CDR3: TGTGCCGTCGGCGGGGGGCCCACAGATACGCAGTATTTT. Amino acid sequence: CAVGGGPTDTQYF.

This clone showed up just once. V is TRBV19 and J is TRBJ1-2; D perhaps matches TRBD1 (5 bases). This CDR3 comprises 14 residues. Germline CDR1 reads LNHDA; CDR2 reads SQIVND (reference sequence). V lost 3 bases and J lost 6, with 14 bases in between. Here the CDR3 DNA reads TGTGCCAGTAGTATTGGTGTAGGGGTGGATGGCTACACCTTC. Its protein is CASSIGVGVDGYTF. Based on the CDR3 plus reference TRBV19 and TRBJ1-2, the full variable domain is DGGITQSPKYLFRKEGQNVTLSCEQNLNHDAMYWYRQDPGQGLRLIYYSQIVNDFQKGDIAEGYSVSREKKESFPLTVTSAQKNPTAFYLCASSIGVGVDGYTFGSGTRLTVV.

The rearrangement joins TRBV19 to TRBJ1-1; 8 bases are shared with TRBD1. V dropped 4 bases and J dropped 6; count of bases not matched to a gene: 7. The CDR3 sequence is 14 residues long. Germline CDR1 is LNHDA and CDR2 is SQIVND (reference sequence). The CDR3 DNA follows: TGTGCCAGTAGTACGCGACAGGGGACGCCTGAAGCTTTCTTT. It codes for CASSTRQGTPEAFF.

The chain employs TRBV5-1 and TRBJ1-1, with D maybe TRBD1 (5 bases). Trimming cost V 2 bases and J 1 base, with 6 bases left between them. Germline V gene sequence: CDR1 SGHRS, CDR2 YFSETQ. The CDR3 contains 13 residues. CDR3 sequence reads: CASSFGQNTEAFF. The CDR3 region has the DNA TGCGCCAGCAGCTTTGGACAGAACACTGAAGCTTTCTTT.

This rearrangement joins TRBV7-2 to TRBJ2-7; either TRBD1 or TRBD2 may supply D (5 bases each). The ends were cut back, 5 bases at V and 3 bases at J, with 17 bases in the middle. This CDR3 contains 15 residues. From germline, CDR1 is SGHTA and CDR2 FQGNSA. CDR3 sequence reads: CASSPRDGFFYEQYF. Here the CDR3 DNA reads TGTGCCAGCAGCCCCCGGGACGGATTCTTCTACGAGCAGTACTTC.

CDR3 in DNA: TGTGCCAGTAGACCCGTAGGGGGAAGGACTGAAGCTTTCTTT. Protein: CASRPVGGRTEAFF. V and J are TRBV19 and TRBJ1-1, with D possibly matching TRBD1 (6 bases). V gave up 6 bases and J gave up 5 bases, with 16 bases separating them. The CDR3 runs 14 residues. Looked up from germline, CDR1 is LNHDA and CDR2 is SQIVND (reference sequence).